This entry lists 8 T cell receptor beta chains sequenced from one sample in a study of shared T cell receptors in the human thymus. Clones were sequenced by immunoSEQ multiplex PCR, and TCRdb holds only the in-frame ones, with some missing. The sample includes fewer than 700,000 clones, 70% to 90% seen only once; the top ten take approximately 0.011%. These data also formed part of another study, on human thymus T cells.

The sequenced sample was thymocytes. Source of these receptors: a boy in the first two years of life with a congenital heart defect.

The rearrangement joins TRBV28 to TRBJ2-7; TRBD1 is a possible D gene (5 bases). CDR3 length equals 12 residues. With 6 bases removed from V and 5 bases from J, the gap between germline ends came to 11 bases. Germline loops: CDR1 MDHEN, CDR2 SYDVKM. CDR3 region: CASRPQEHEQYF. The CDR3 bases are TGTGCCAGCAGGCCACAGGAGCACGAGCAGTACTTC. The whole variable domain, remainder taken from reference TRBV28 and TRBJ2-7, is DVKVTQSSRYLVKRTGEKVFLECVQDMDHENMFWYRQDPGLGLRLIYFSYDVKMKEKGDIPEGYSVSREKKERFSLILESASTNQTSMYLCASRPQEHEQYFGPGTRLTVT.

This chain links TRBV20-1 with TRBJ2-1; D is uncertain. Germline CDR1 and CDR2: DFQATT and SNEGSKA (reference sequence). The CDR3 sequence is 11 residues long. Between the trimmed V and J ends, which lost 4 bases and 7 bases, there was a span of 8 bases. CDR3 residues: CSATSQNEQFF. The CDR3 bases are TGCAGTGCTACCTCGCAGAATGAGCAGTTCTTC.

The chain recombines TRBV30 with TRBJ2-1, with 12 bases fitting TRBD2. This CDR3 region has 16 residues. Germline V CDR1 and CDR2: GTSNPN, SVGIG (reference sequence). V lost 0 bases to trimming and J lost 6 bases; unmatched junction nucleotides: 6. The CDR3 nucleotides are TGTGCCTGGAGTGTACTAAGACTAGCGGGAGTCAATGAGCAGTTCTTC. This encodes CAWSVLRLAGVNEQFF.

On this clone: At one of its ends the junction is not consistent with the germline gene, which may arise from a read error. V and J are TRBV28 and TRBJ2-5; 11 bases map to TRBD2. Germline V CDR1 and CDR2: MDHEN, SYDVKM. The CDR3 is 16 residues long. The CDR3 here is CASSPPGTSGREAQYF. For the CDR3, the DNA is TGTGCCAGCAGTCCACCGGGCACTAGCGGGAGAGAGGCCCAGTACTTC.

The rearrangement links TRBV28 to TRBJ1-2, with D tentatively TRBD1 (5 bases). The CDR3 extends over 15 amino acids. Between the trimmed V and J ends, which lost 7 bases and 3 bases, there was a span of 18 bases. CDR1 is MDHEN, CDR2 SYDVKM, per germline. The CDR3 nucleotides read TGTGCCAGCATCAACGACAGAGAAGTAGACTATGGCTACACCTTC. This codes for CASINDREVDYGYTF.

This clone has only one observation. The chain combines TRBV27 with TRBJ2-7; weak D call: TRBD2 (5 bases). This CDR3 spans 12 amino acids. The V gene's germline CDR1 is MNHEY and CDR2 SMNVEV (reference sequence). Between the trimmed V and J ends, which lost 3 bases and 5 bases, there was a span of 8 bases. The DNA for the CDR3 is TGTGCCAGCAGTTTTACGGGAAACGAGCAGTACTTC. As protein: CASSFTGNEQYF.

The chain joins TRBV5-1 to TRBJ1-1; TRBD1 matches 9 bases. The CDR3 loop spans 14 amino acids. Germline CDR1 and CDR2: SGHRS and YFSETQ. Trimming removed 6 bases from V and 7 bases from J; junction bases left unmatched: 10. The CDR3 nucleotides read TGCGCCAGCATGCTGGGGGACAGGGCCCTTGAAGCTTTCTTT. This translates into CASMLGDRALEAFF.

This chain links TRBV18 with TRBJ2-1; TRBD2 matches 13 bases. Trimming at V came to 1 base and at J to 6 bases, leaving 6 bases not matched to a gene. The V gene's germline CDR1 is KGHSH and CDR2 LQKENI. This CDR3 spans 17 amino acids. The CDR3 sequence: CASSPLGLAGDLNEQFF. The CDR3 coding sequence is TGTGCCAGCTCACCACTCGGACTAGCGGGAGATCTCAATGAGCAGTTCTTC.